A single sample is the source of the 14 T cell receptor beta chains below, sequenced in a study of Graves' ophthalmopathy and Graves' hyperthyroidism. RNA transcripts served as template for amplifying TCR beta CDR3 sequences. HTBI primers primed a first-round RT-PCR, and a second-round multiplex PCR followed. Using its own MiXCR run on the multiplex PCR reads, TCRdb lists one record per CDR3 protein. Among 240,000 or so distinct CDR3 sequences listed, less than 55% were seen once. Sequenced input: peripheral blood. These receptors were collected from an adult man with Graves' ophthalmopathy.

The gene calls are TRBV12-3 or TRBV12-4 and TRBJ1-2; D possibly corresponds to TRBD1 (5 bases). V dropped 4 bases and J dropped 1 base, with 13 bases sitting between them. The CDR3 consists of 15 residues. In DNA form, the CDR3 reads TGTGCCAGCAGTTACTCACGGGGCATTAACTATGGCTACACCTTC. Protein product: CASSYSRGINYGYTF.

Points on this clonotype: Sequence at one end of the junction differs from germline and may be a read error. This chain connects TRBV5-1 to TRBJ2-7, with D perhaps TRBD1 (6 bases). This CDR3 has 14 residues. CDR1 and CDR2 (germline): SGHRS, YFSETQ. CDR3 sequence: CASSRGQLQYEQYF. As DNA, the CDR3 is TGTGCCAGCAGCCGGGGACAACTTCAGTACGAGCAGTACTTC.

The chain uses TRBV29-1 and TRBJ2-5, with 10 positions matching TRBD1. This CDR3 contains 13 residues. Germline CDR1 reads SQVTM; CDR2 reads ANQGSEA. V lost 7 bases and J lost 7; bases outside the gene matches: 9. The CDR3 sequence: CSAIWTGGGTQYF. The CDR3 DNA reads TGCAGCGCCATATGGACAGGGGGAGGGACCCAGTACTTC.

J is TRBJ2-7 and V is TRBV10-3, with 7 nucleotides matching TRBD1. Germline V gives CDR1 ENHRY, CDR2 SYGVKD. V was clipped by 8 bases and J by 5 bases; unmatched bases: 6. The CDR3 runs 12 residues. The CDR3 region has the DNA TGTGCCATCTCAGAGACAGGGAACGAGCAGTACTTC. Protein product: CAISETGNEQYF.

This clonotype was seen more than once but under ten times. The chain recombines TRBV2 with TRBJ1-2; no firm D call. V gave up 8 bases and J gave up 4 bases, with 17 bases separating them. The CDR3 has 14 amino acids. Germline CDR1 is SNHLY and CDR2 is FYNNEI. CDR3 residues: CASAVSPNGYGYTF. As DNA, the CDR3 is TGTGCCAGCGCGGTTTCCCCGAACGGCTATGGCTACACCTTC.

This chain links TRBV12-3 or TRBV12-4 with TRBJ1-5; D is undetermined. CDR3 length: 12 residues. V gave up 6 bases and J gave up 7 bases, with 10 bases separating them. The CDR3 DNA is TGTGCCAGCAGCTTTGTTGGACAGCCCCAGCATTTT. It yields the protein CASSFVGQPQHF.

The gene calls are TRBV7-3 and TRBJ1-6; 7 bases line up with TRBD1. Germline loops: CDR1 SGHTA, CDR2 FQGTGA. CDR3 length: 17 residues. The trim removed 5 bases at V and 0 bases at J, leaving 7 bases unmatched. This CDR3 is CASSTDRASSYNSPLHF. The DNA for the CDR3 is TGTGCCAGCAGCACAGACAGGGCGAGCTCCTATAATTCACCCCTCCACTTT.

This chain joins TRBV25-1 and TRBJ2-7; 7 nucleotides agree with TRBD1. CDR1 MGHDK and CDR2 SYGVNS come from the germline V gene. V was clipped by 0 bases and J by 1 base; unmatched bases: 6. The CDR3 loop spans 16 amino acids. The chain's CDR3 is CASSEYFGTASYEQYF. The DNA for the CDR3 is TGTGCCAGCAGTGAATATTTCGGGACAGCGTCCTACGAGCAGTACTTC.

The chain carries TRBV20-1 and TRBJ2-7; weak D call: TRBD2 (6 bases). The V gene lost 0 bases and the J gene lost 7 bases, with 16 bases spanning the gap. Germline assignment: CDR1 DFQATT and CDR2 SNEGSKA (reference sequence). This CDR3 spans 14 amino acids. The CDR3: CSARDRGKTGEQYF. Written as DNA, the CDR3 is TGCAGTGCTAGAGATCGGGGGAAGACCGGGGAGCAGTACTTC.

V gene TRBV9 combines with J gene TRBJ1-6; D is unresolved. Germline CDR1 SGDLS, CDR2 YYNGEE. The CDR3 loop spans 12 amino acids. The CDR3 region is CARSVTRSPLHF. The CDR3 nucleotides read TGTGCTAGATCAGTCACACGTTCACCCCTCCACTTT.

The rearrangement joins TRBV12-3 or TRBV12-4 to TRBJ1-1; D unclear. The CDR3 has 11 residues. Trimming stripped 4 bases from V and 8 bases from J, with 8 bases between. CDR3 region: CASSSTLEAFF. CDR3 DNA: TGTGCCAGCAGTTCTACGTTAGAAGCTTTCTTT.

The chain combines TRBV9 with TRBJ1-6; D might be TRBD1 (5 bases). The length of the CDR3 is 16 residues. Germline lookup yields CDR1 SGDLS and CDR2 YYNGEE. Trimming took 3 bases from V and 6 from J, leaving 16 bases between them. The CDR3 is CASSDPGRGTNSPLHF. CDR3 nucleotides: TGTGCCAGCAGCGACCCGGGGAGGGGAACTAATTCACCCCTCCACTTT.

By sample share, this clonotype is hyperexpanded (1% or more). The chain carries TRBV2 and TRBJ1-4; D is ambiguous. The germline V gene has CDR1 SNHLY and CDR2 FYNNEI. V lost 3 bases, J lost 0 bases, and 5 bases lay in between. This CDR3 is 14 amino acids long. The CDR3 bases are TGTGCCAGCAGTGACAGTCCAACTAATGAAAAACTGTTTTTT. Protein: CASSDSPTNEKLFF.

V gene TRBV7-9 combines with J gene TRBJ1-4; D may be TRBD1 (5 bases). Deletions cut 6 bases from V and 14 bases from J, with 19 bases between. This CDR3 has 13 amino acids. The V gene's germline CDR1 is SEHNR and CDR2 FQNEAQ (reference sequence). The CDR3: CASSLSAGRGLFF. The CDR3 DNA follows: TGTGCCAGCAGTTTATCGGCGGGACGAGGGCTGTTTTTT.